This paragraph covers one TCR beta chain sequence. Time point meaning: newly diagnosed, previously untreated cHL patient sample. Untreated, newly diagnosed classical Hodgkin lymphoma PBMCs were comparators. The CDR3 extends over 14 amino acids. Germline CDR1 is SEHNR and CDR2 is FQNEAQ (reference sequence). The ends were cut back, 0 bases at V and 3 bases at J, with 9 bases in the middle. The entry originates in a study of PD-1 blockade in classical Hodgkin lymphoma. The table came from immunoSEQ multiplex PCR; TCRdb's copy has only in-frame clones and leaves some out. Of 25,000 to 35,000 clones listed, 94% are singletons.

The chain combines TRBV7-9 with TRBJ2-7; D is possibly TRBD2 (6 bases). The material sequenced was peripheral blood mononuclear cells (PBMCs). This receptor was taken from a human donor with classical Hodgkin lymphoma. The CDR3 loop reads CASSLAGGHYEQYF. In DNA form, the CDR3 reads TGTGCCAGCAGCTTAGCGGGAGGTCACTACGAGCAGTACTTC.